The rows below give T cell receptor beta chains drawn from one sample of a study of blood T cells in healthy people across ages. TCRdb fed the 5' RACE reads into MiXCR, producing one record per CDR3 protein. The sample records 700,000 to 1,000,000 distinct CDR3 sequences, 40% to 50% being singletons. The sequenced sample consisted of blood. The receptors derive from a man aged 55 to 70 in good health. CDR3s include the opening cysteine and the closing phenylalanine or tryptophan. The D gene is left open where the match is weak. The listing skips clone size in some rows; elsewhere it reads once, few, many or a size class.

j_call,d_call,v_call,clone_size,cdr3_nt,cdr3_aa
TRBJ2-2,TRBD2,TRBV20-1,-,TGCAGTGCCAAGACTAGCGGGGGGCACACCGGGGAGCTGTTTTTT,CSAKTSGGHTGELFF
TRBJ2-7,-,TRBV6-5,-,TGTGCCAGCAGTGCCTTGGGCGACGAGCAGTACTTC,CASSALGDEQYF
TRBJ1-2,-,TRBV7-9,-,TGTGCCAGCAGCTTATCGGGGGATGCCGTTGGTAGCCGGTACACCTTC,CASSLSGDAVGSRYTF
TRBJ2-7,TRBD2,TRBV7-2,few,TGTGCCAGCAGCCTCTTTACCAGCGGGGGGTACGAGCAGTACTTC,CASSLFTSGGYEQYF
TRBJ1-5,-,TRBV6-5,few,TGTGCCAGCAGAACAGGGAGGGCTCAGCCCCAGCATTTT,CASRTGRAQPQHF
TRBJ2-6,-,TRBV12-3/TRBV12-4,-,TGTGCCACCACTGGGTCGGGGGCCAACGTCCTGACTTTC,CATTGSGANVLTF
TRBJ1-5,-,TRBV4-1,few,TGCGCCAGCAGCCGCGACGGGACAAGCAATCAGCCCCAGCATTTT,CASSRDGTSNQPQHF
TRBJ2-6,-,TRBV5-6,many,TGTGCCAGCAGTTTGGGACGATCTGGGGCCAACGTCCTGACTTTC,CASSLGRSGANVLTF
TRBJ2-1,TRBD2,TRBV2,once,TGTGCCAGCAGGTGGGCGGGGGGGTTCAATGAGCAGTTCTTC,CASRWAGGFNEQFF
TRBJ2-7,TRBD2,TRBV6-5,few,TGTGCCAGCAGTTACGGTTCAGGACTAGCTGGGTACGAGCAGTACTTC,CASSYGSGLAGYEQYF
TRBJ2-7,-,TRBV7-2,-,TGTGCCAGCAGTCGACAGTCGAGGGCCCCCTACGAGCAGTACTTC,CASSRQSRAPYEQYF
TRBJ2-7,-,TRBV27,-,TGTGCCAGCGATACAAAGGGGGATAACTCCTACGAGCAGTACTTC,CASDTKGDNSYEQYF
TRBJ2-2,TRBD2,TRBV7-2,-,TGTGCCAGCAGTGTAGCGGGGGGGAACACCGGGGAGCTGTTTTTT,CASSVAGGNTGELFF
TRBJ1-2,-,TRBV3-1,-,TGTGCCAGCAGCCCCGGGGCCTCCTATGGCTACACCTTC,CASSPGASYGYTF
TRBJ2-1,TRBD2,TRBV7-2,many,TGTGCCAGCAGCCCGTTAGCGGGGGTGTACAATGAGCAGTTCTTC,CASSPLAGVYNEQFF
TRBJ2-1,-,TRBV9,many,TGTGCCAGCAGCGTAGATCTGGGGGGCGAGCAGTTCTTC,CASSVDLGGEQFF